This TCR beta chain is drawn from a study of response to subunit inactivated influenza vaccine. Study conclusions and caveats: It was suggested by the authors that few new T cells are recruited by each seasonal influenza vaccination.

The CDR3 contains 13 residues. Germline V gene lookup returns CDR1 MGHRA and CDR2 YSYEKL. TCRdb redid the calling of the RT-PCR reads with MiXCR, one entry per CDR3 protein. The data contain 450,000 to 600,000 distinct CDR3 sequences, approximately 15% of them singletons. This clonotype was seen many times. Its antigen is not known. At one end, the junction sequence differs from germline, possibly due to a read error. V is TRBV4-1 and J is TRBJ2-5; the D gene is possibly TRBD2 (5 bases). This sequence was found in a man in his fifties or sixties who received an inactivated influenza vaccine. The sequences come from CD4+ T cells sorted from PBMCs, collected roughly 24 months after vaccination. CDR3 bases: TGTGCCAGCAGCAGAGGGCCCCAAGAGACCCAGTACTTC. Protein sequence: CASSRGPQETQYF.